The 26 T cell receptor beta chains in this list originate from one sample, sequenced in a study of T cell repertoires in cytomegalovirus infection. MiXCR was run by TCRdb on the reads, yielding one entry per CDR3 protein. Found here are around 430,000 distinct CDR3 sequences, about two fifths of them singletons; the top ten hold roughly two fifths. These receptors' targets are unknown. Sequences were derived from cultured PBMCs, sampled from culture after CMV antigen stimulation. The receptors come from a human donor in good health (CMV status not recorded). Some clones in this sample may be carry-over from other donors' samples.

The V call is TRBV20-1, the J call TRBJ1-5; possibly TRBD1 for D (6 bases). Deletions cut 0 bases from V and 0 bases from J, with 12 bases between. This CDR3 contains 16 residues. CDR1 DFQATT and CDR2 SNEGSKA come from the germline V gene (reference sequence). The CDR3 coding sequence is TGCAGTGCTAGAGATTCAGGGGCGAATAGCAATCAGCCCCAGCATTTT. Protein: CSARDSGANSNQPQHF.

This clonotype has just a few counts. The V gene is TRBV7-8, the J gene TRBJ2-1; D possibly corresponds to TRBD2 (7 bases). CDR3 length: 14 amino acids. V lost 5 bases and J 14 bases, leaving 22 bases between the germline ends. Germline CDR1 is SGHVS and CDR2 is FQNEAQ. In DNA, the CDR3 is TGTGCCAGCAGCACACGGGGGGCTCCCCTTGTAGAGTTCTTC. It yields the protein CASSTRGAPLVEFF.

This chain joins TRBV6-2 or TRBV6-3 and TRBJ2-1; TRBD2 matches 8 bases. J was trimmed by 9 bases and V by 6 bases; bases with no gene match: 16. Germline V gene lookup returns CDR1 MNHEY and CDR2 SVGEGT. The CDR3 runs to 16 residues. The CDR3 spells CASSPGVAGFGGEQFF. The CDR3 bases are TGTGCCAGCAGCCCCGGGGTAGCGGGATTTGGTGGTGAGCAGTTCTTC.

The gene calls are TRBV7-9 and TRBJ2-1, with 12 positions matching TRBD2. V gave up 8 bases and J gave up 6 bases; unmatched junction bases: 8. The V gene's germline CDR1 is SEHNR and CDR2 FQNEAQ (reference sequence). This CDR3 region has 15 residues. The DNA of the CDR3 is TGTGCCAGCTTACAGACTAGCGGGAGTAGCAATGAGCAGTTCTTC. It codes for CASLQTSGSSNEQFF.

The chain couples TRBV20-1 to TRBJ2-5; a weak D match, TRBD2 (6 bases). Germline V gene lookup returns CDR1 DFQATT and CDR2 SNEGSKA (reference sequence). V dropped 6 bases and J dropped 4 bases, with 15 bases sitting between them. This CDR3 region has 13 residues. The CDR3 here is CSALTSEGETQYF. The DNA for the CDR3 is TGCAGTGCCCTGACATCGGAGGGAGAGACCCAGTACTTC.

The rearrangement joins TRBV18 to TRBJ2-5; no reliable D call. Trimming left V 2 bases short and J 5 bases short, with 15 bases between. Germline CDR1 KGHSH, CDR2 LQKENI. The CDR3 is 15 amino acids. This CDR3 reads CASSPRADIGETQYF. CDR3 nucleotide sequence: TGTGCCAGCTCACCAAGGGCGGATATCGGTGAGACCCAGTACTTC.

This clonotype was observed a few times. The gene calls are TRBV19 and TRBJ1-5; tentative D call: TRBD1 (6 bases). The germline V gene has CDR1 LNHDA and CDR2 SQIVND (reference sequence). V was cut by 5 bases and J by 3 bases, with 17 bases left in between. CDR3 length equals 16 residues. The CDR3 reads CASSLKLQGTNQPQHF. CDR3 sequence (DNA): TGTGCCAGTAGTTTAAAACTACAGGGTACCAATCAGCCCCAGCATTTT.

The CDR3 region is CASSRTVGGYTF. The CDR3, as DNA: TGTGCCAGCAGCCGGACAGTGGGGGGCTACACCTTC. This chain connects TRBV11-2 to TRBJ1-2; D is possibly TRBD1 (6 bases). Germline CDR1 and CDR2: SGHAT and FQNNGV. V lost 5 bases and J 8 bases, leaving 12 bases between the germline ends. The CDR3 has 12 residues.

The chain employs TRBV7-2 and TRBJ1-1; D might be TRBD1 (6 bases). Germline values: CDR1 SGHTA, CDR2 FQGNSA. This CDR3 contains 15 residues. The V gene lost 5 bases and the J gene lost 1 base, with 14 bases spanning the gap. Here the CDR3 DNA reads TGTGCCAGCAGCCCCACGGGGGGGGCGAACACTGAAGCTTTCTTT. This encodes CASSPTGGANTEAFF.

This clonotype was picked up a small number of times. V gene TRBV7-9 combines with J gene TRBJ2-7; the match to TRBD1 covers 11 bases. Trimming removed 5 bases from V and 5 bases from J; junction bases left unmatched: 8. This CDR3 is built from 15 residues. CDR1 and CDR2 from the germline V gene are SEHNR and FQNEAQ (reference sequence). CDR3 bases: TGTGCCAGCAGCACTTCTCGGACAGGGGGCAACGAGCAGTACTTC. This translates into CASSTSRTGGNEQYF.

The rearrangement links TRBV7-2 to TRBJ2-7, with D uncertain. V was clipped by 6 bases and J by 6 bases, with 15 bases between them. The V gene's germline CDR1 is SGHTA and CDR2 FQGNSA. The CDR3 is made up of 13 amino acids. The CDR3 region is CASSLNFASEQYF. CDR3 in DNA: TGTGCCAGCAGTTTAAATTTCGCCAGCGAGCAGTACTTC.

This chain uses TRBV11-2 with TRBJ2-1, with D possibly being TRBD2 (6 bases). CDR1 SGHAT and CDR2 FQNNGV come from the germline V gene. The CDR3 is 15 amino acids. Trimming removed 4 bases at V and 3 bases at J, with 13 bases between. CDR3 amino acids: CASSSGLDNYNEQFF. In DNA form, the CDR3 reads TGTGCCAGCAGCTCGGGACTGGATAACTACAATGAGCAGTTCTTC. Complete variable domain (other parts from reference TRBV11-2 and TRBJ2-1): EAGVAQSPRYKIIEKRQSVAFWCNPISGHATLYWYQQILGQGPKLLIQFQNNGVVDDSQLPKDRFSAERLKGVDSTLKIQPAKLEDSAVYLCASSSGLDNYNEQFFGPGTRLTVL.

V gene TRBV25-1 combines with J gene TRBJ1-2, with D possibly TRBD1 on 5 matching bases. V gave up 5 bases and J gave up 4 bases, with 11 bases separating them. CDR3 length: 13 amino acids. Germline V CDR1 and CDR2: MGHDK, SYGVNS. In DNA, the CDR3 is TGTGCCAGCAGTCCGGGGGAGATCTATGGCTACACCTTC. The encoded protein is CASSPGEIYGYTF.

This chain joins TRBV4-1 and TRBJ1-2; the D is unclear. The germline V gene encodes CDR1 MGHRA and CDR2 YSYEKL. The CDR3 runs to 14 residues. V shed 1 base and J shed 6 bases, with 12 bases lying between them. CDR3 loop: CASSQARETHGYTF. CDR3 sequence (DNA): TGCGCCAGCAGCCAAGCCCGGGAGACTCATGGCTACACCTTC.

The chain has TRBV4-3 and TRBJ2-7, with D possibly being TRBD2 (5 bases). The CDR3 has 16 residues. Germline CDR1 reads LGHNA; CDR2 reads YSLEER. With 0 bases removed from V and 2 bases from J, the gap between germline ends came to 14 bases. CDR3 DNA: TGCGCCAGCAGCCAAGATGAGGCGGGCCCTACCTACGAGCAGTACTTC. This sequence encodes CASSQDEAGPTYEQYF.

The table lists this clonotype with a few counts. The CDR3 sequence: CASSFFHGRGNTEAFF. The CDR3 region has the DNA TGTGCCAGCAGCTTTTTCCACGGCAGGGGCAACACTGAAGCTTTCTTT. The chain uses TRBV7-2 and TRBJ1-1; possible D gene TRBD1, 6 bases. The V end lost 3 bases, the J end lost 2 bases, and 16 bases lay between the germline ends. Germline V gene sequence: CDR1 SGHTA, CDR2 FQGNSA. The CDR3 is made up of 16 amino acids.

This chain connects TRBV4-1 to TRBJ1-1; D might be TRBD1 (5 bases). Per germline, CDR1 MGHRA and CDR2 YSYEKL. The CDR3 runs 13 residues. Trimming stripped 4 bases from V and 5 bases from J, with 11 bases between. The DNA of the CDR3 is TGCGCCAGCAGCCTACAGGCGGCAACTGAAGCTTTCTTT. Protein: CASSLQAATEAFF.

This rearrangement joins TRBV7-2 to TRBJ2-7; unclear D gene. V was clipped by 5 bases and J by 3 bases, with 20 bases between them. Germline CDR1 SGHTA, CDR2 FQGNSA. The CDR3 runs 16 residues. CDR3 sequence reads: CASSLTWTSPLYEQYF. The CDR3 bases are TGTGCCAGCAGCCTGACTTGGACCTCCCCCCTCTACGAGCAGTACTTC. The whole variable domain, remainder taken from reference TRBV7-2 and TRBJ2-7, is GAGVSQSPSNKVTEKGKDVELRCDPISGHTALYWYRQSLGQGLEFLIYFQGNSAPDKSGLPSDRFSAERTGGSVSTLTIQRTQQEDSAVYLCASSLTWTSPLYEQYFGPGTRLTVT.

V usage is TRBV7-2 and J usage is TRBJ1-1, with D maybe TRBD1 (6 bases). The CDR3 length is 16 residues. From germline, CDR1 is SGHTA and CDR2 FQGNSA. V was clipped by 0 bases and J by 1 base, with 12 bases between them. The CDR3 here is CASSLAIDRKNTEAFF. The CDR3 coding sequence is TGTGCCAGCAGCTTAGCGATCGACAGGAAGAACACTGAAGCTTTCTTT.

The gene calls are TRBV6-2 or TRBV6-3 and TRBJ2-7; D tentatively fits TRBD1 or TRBD2 (5 bases each). This CDR3 spans 13 amino acids. The germline CDR1 and CDR2 sequences are MNHEY and SVGEGT. Trimming took off 6 bases at V and 2 bases at J, with 11 bases between the two ends. The CDR3 loop is CASRRRGPYEQYF. The CDR3 region has the DNA TGTGCCAGCAGGCGACGGGGACCCTACGAGCAGTACTTC.

This clonotype was found a few times. The chain uses TRBV7-9 and TRBJ2-1, with a tentative D call TRBD2 (6 bases). V was clipped by 4 bases and J by 3 bases, with 16 bases between them. Germline CDR1 is SEHNR and CDR2 is FQNEAQ (reference sequence). The CDR3 covers 16 residues. CDR3 coding DNA: TGTGCCAGCAGCTCCTCGGACTACCATCGCTACAATGAGCAGTTCTTC. This codes for CASSSSDYHRYNEQFF.

This clonotype was seen a few times. The chain joins TRBV10-3 to TRBJ2-5, with 9 bases that match TRBD1. The length of the CDR3 is 16 residues. V was clipped by 0 bases and J by 2 bases; unmatched bases: 4. CDR1 and CDR2 (germline): ENHRY, SYGVKD. The CDR3 sequence is CAISESQGTGQETQYF. CDR3 nucleotide sequence: TGTGCCATCAGTGAGTCCCAGGGGACAGGGCAAGAGACCCAGTACTTC.

This chain uses TRBV11-3 with TRBJ2-5; the D gene is possibly TRBD2 (7 bases). V shed 5 bases and J shed 7 bases, with 11 bases lying between them. The CDR3 runs 12 residues. Germline V CDR1 and CDR2: SGHNT, YENEEA. This CDR3 reads CASSPGEGTQYF. The CDR3 DNA reads as TGTGCCAGCAGCCCAGGGGAGGGGACCCAGTACTTC.

This clonotype has just a few counts. The chain employs TRBV25-1 and TRBJ2-1; possible D gene TRBD1, 5 bases. The CDR3 runs to 17 residues. Between the trimmed V and J ends, which lost 2 bases and 1 base, there was a span of 15 bases. Germline V CDR1 and CDR2: MGHDK, SYGVNS. Here the CDR3 DNA reads TGTGCCAGCAGTGAAACCCCCGACAGAGAATCCTACAATGAGCAGTTCTTC. Its translation is CASSETPDRESYNEQFF.

This clonotype was seen once. The rearrangement joins TRBV4-1 to TRBJ1-5; D gene uncertain. V lost 2 bases, J lost 0 bases, and 11 bases lay in between. CDR1 is MGHRA and CDR2 is YSYEKL in the germline V gene. The CDR3 is made up of 16 amino acids. For the CDR3, the DNA is TGCGCCAGCAGCCAAAGATGGACGGATAGCAATCAGCCCCAGCATTTT. Protein: CASSQRWTDSNQPQHF.

The gene calls are TRBV11-2 and TRBJ2-5; D not resolved. Germline V gene sequence: CDR1 SGHAT, CDR2 FQNNGV. The CDR3 spans 13 residues. Deletions cut 3 bases from V and 5 bases from J, with 10 bases between. CDR3 bases: TGTGCCAGCAGCTTTGTACTAACGGAGACCCAGTACTTC. Translated, it gives CASSFVLTETQYF.